Following are 12 T cell receptor beta chains from one sample sequenced in a study. TCRdb used MiXCR to reprocess the reads, holding one entry per CDR3 protein. This table has 7,100 or so distinct CDR3 sequences, approximately 30% appearing once. Sample: blood. All receptors come from a human donor.

This clonotype is termed medium-sized. The rearrangement uses TRBV29-1 and TRBJ1-3; D is ambiguous. Trimming cost V 1 base and J 7 bases, with 8 bases left between them. The CDR3 runs to 12 residues. The germline V gene encodes CDR1 SQVTM and CDR2 ANQGSEA. The CDR3 coding sequence is TGCAGCGTTGAAGGAGGTGCGAACACCATATATTTT. It specifies CSVEGGANTIYF. The variable domain in full, completed from reference TRBV29-1 and TRBJ1-3, reads SAVISQKPSRDICQRGTSLTIQCQVDSQVTMMFWYRQQPGQSLTLIATANQGSEATYESGFVIDKFPISRPNLTFSTLTVSNMSPEDSSIYLCSVEGGANTIYFGEGSWLTVV.

V gene TRBV29-1 combines with J gene TRBJ1-1; D unresolved. This CDR3 is built from 18 residues. In germline, CDR1 is SQVTM, CDR2 ANQGSEA. The ends were cut back, 8 bases at V and 4 bases at J, with 32 bases in the middle. CDR3 DNA: TGCAGCAGTTCGATAAGCGGCCGCCATGGAGGGTTAGTCACTGAAGCTTTCTTT. It translates to CSSSISGRHGGLVTEAFF.

This clonotype has only a few counts. This chain uses TRBV20-1 with TRBJ2-5, with D tentatively TRBD1 or TRBD2 (5 bases each). Germline V CDR1 and CDR2: DFQATT, SNEGSKA (reference sequence). This CDR3 has 14 amino acids. Trimming stripped 6 bases from V and 2 bases from J, with 16 bases between. The CDR3 sequence is CSAHLGTVQETQYF. The CDR3 DNA reads as TGCAGTGCCCACCTTGGGACCGTGCAAGAGACCCAGTACTTC.

This clonotype was recorded at least ten times. This chain joins TRBV9 and TRBJ2-4; 7 nucleotides line up with TRBD1. CDR3 size: 13 residues. The ends lost 0 bases at V and 9 bases at J; junction bases unmatched: 3. The germline V gene encodes CDR1 SGDLS and CDR2 YYNGEE. CDR3 nucleotides: TGTGCCAGCAGCGTAGGATCAGGGGGCATTCAGTACTTC. Its translation: CASSVGSGGIQYF. Full variable domain (remainder filled in from reference TRBV9 and TRBJ2-4): DSGVTQTPKHLITATGQRVTLRCSPRSGDLSVYWYQQSLDQGLQFLIQYYNGEERAKGNILERFSAQQFPDLHSELNLSSLELGDSALYFCASSVGSGGIQYFGAGTRLSVL.

In its sample, this clonotype is medium-sized (0.01 to 0.1%). The chain employs TRBV4-2 and TRBJ2-7; 8 nucleotides match TRBD2. Germline CDR1 LGHNA, CDR2 YNFKEQ. The ends lost 0 bases at V and 5 bases at J; junction bases unmatched: 6. This CDR3 spans 15 amino acids. DNA for the CDR3: TGTGCCAGCAGCCAAGATCCGGGAGGGCCTAACGAGCAGTACTTC. It translates to CASSQDPGGPNEQYF.

By share of the sample, this clonotype is medium-sized. The chain combines TRBV4-2 with TRBJ1-1; D call uncertain. Germline V gives CDR1 LGHNA, CDR2 YNFKEQ. The CDR3 has 15 residues. Trimming removed 3 bases at V and 2 bases at J, with 13 bases between. CDR3 bases: TGTGCCAGCAGCCAGTCAAACAGAAAAAACACTGAAGCTTTCTTT. Translating gives CASSQSNRKNTEAFF.

This clonotype qualifies as medium-sized. J is TRBJ1-2 and V is TRBV4-2; TRBD1 matches 9 bases. This CDR3 contains 14 residues. Germline V lookup: CDR1 LGHNA, CDR2 YNFKEQ. The V segment lost 4 bases and the J segment 7 bases; nucleotides outside the gene matches: 7. The CDR3 spells CASSRQDRGSGYTF. The CDR3 bases are TGTGCCAGCAGCCGACAGGACAGGGGAAGTGGCTACACCTTC.

The rearrangement links TRBV30 to TRBJ2-1; the D gene is possibly TRBD2 (6 bases). Germline CDR1 and CDR2: GTSNPN and SVGIG (reference sequence). The CDR3 extends over 9 amino acids. V was pared by 8 bases and J by 7 bases, with 6 bases between. The CDR3 sequence is CARGNEQFF. DNA for the CDR3: TGTGCCCGGGGGAATGAGCAGTTCTTC.

This clonotype is deemed medium-sized. One end of the junction is discordant with germline, which a read error may explain. The chain recombines TRBV29-1 with TRBJ1-2, with unresolved D. Germline-derived CDR1 and CDR2 are SQVTM and ANQGSEA. This CDR3 contains 10 residues. CDR3 nucleotides: TGCAGCGTTGAAAGGTTGCAGGTTAGCTTC. It codes for CSVERLQVSF.

V gene TRBV29-1 combines with J gene TRBJ1-2, with 7 nucleotides matching TRBD1. This CDR3 is built from 10 residues. V lost 6 bases and J lost 8; bases outside the gene matches: 3. Germline V gene sequence: CDR1 SQVTM, CDR2 ANQGSEA. CDR3 protein: CSVLRGGYTF. In nucleotides, the CDR3 is TGCAGCGTCCTCAGGGGGGGCTACACCTTC. Supplemented by reference TRBV29-1 and TRBJ1-2, the full variable domain reads SAVISQKPSRDICQRGTSLTIQCQVDSQVTMMFWYRQQPGQSLTLIATANQGSEATYESGFVIDKFPISRPNLTFSTLTVSNMSPEDSSIYLCSVLRGGYTFGSGTRLTVV.

This clonotype is labeled as medium-sized (0.01 to 0.1%). The rearrangement uses TRBV18 and TRBJ1-5; D is unclear. V gave up 2 bases and J gave up 7 bases, with 9 bases separating them. The CDR3 runs 13 residues. The V gene's germline CDR1 is KGHSH and CDR2 LQKENI. The CDR3: CASSPEVNQPQHF. CDR3 bases: TGTGCCAGCTCACCAGAGGTCAACCAGCCCCAGCATTTT.

Sample share makes this clonotype medium-sized. V gene TRBV18 combines with J gene TRBJ1-5; D unclear. Germline assignment: CDR1 KGHSH and CDR2 LQKENI. Trimming cost V 3 bases and J 0 bases, with 15 bases left between them. CDR3 size: 17 residues. The CDR3: CASSPIGNTISNQPQHF. The CDR3 nucleotides are TGTGCCAGCTCACCGATTGGAAACACTATTAGCAATCAGCCCCAGCATTTT.